This T cell receptor beta chain appears in the sequencing data of a study of CD8+CD57+ T cells in acquired aplastic anemia. Study-level information: DNA per sorted CD4+ or CD8+ sample ranged about 0.18 to 30 ug, averaging around 3 ug. Healthy donor sequencing depth: 9.5 million to 10.8 million CD4+, roughly 11 million CD8+ reads. Study-wide findings and caveats: Found in both controls and patients were around 31 CD8+ CDR3 sequences. Any difference that existed in CD8+ Simpson's diversity between patients and controls was not significant.

Germline loops: CDR1 LNHDA, CDR2 SQIVND (reference sequence). With 5 bases clipped from V and 5 bases from J, the junction kept 5 bases outside the gene matches. The CDR3 loop spans 14 amino acids. Genomic DNA acted as the template from which TCR beta VDJ combination and CDR3 sequence profiling were carried out. TCRdb processed the reads anew with MiXCR; each CDR3 protein has one entry. The sample shows around 170,000 distinct CDR3 sequences, 55% to 75% of them seen only once. This clonotype was picked up one time. The antigen is undetermined. Sequenced input: sorted CD4+, CD8+, or CD8+CD57+ T cells (not recorded which) from PBMCs. The sequence derives from a human donor in good health. The genes are TRBV19 and TRBJ1-2; 10 bases line up with TRBD1. The CDR3 nucleotides are TGTGCCAGTAGTCCTTGGGACAGGGGTTATGGCTACACCTTC. Translated, it gives CASSPWDRGYGYTF.